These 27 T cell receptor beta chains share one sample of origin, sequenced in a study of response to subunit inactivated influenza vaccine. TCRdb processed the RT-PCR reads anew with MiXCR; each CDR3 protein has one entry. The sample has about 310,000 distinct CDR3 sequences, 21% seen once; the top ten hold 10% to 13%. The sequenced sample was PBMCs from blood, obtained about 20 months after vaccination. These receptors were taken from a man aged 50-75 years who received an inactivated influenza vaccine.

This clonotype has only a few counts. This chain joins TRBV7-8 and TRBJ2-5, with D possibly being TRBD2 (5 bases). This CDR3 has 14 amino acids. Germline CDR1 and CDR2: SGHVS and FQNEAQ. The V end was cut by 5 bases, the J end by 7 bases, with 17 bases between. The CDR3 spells CASSARRIRGTQYF. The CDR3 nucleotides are TGTGCCAGCAGCGCCCGGCGTATCCGGGGGACCCAGTACTTC.

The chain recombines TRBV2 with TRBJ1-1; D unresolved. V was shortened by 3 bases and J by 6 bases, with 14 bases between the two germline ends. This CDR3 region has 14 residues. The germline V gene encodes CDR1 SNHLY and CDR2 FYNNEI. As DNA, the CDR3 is TGTGCCAGCAGTGATTTGATCACGTCTGCTGAAGCTTTCTTT. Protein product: CASSDLITSAEAFF. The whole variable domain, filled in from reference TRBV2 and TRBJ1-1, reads EPEVTQTPSHQVTQMGQEVILRCVPISNHLYFYWYRQILGQKVEFLVSFYNNEISEKSEIFDDQFSVERPDGSNFTLKIRSTKLEDSAMYFCASSDLITSAEAFFGQGTRLTVV.

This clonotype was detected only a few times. This chain's CDR3 is CSANTDRGADTQYF. CDR3 sequence (DNA): TGCAGTGCAAACACCGACAGGGGCGCCGATACGCAGTATTTT. The chain employs TRBV20-1 and TRBJ2-3, with 8 bases identical to TRBD1. This CDR3 contains 14 residues. Unmatched junction bases numbered 11, after V lost 6 bases and J lost 6 bases. CDR1 DFQATT and CDR2 SNEGSKA come from the germline V gene (reference sequence).

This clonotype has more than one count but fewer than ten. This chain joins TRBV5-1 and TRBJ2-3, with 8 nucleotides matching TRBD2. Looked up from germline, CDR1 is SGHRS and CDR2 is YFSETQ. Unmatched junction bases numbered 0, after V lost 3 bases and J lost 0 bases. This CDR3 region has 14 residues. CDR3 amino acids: CASSSSGSTDTQYF. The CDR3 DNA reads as TGCGCCAGCAGCTCTAGCGGGAGCACAGATACGCAGTATTTT.

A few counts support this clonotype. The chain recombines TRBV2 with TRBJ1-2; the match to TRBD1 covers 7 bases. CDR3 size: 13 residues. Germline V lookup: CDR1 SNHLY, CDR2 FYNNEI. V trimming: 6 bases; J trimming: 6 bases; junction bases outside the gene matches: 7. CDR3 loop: CASSRDRSHGYTF. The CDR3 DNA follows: TGTGCCAGCAGCCGGGACAGAAGCCATGGCTACACCTTC. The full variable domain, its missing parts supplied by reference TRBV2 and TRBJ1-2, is EPEVTQTPSHQVTQMGQEVILRCVPISNHLYFYWYRQILGQKVEFLVSFYNNEISEKSEIFDDQFSVERPDGSNFTLKIRSTKLEDSAMYFCASSRDRSHGYTFGSGTRLTVV.

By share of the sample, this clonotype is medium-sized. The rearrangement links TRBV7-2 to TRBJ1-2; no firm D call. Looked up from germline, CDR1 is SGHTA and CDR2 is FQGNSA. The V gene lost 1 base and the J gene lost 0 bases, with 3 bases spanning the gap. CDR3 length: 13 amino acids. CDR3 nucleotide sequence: TGTGCCAGCAGCTTAGTGGCTAACTATGGCTACACCTTC. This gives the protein CASSLVANYGYTF.

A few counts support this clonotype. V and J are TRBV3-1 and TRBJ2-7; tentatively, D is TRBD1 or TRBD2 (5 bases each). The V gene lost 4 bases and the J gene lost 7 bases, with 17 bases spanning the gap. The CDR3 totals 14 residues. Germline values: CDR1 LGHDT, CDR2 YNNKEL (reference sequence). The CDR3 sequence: CASSPFPGAREQYF. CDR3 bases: TGTGCCAGCAGCCCTTTCCCCGGGGCTAGGGAGCAGTACTTC.

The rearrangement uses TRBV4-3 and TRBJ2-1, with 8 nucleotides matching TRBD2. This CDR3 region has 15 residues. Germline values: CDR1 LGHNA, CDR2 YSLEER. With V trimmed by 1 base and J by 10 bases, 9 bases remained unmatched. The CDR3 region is CASSQGLYGGAEQFF. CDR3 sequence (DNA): TGCGCCAGCAGCCAAGGACTCTACGGGGGGGCCGAGCAGTTCTTC.

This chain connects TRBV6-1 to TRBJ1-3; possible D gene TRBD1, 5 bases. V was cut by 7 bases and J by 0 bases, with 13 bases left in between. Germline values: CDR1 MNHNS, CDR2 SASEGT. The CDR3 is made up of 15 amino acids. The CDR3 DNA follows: TGTGCCAGCACCAAACAGGCTAACTCTGGAAACACCATATATTTT. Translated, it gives CASTKQANSGNTIYF.

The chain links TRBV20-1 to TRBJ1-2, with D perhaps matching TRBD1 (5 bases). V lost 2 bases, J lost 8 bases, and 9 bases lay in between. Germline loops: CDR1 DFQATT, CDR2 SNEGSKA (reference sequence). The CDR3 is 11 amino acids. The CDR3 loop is CSARQGWGYTF. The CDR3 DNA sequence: TGCAGTGCTAGACAGGGTTGGGGCTACACCTTC.

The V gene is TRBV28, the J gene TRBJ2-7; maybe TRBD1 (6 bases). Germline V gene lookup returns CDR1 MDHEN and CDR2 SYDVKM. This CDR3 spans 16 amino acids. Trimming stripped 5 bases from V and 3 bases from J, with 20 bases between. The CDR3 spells CASSLHQGFSYYEQYF. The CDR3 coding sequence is TGTGCCAGCAGTCTACACCAGGGGTTCTCCTACTACGAGCAGTACTTC. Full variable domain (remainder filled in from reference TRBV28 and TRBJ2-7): DVKVTQSSRYLVKRTGEKVFLECVQDMDHENMFWYRQDPGLGLRLIYFSYDVKMKEKGDIPEGYSVSREKKERFSLILESASTNQTSMYLCASSLHQGFSYYEQYFGPGTRLTVT.

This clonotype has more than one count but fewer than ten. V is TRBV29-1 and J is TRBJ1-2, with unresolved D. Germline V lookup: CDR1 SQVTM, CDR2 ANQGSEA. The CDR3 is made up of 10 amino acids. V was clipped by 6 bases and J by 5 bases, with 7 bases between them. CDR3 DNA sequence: TGCAGCGTCTTGGGATATGGCTACACCTTC. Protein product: CSVLGYGYTF.

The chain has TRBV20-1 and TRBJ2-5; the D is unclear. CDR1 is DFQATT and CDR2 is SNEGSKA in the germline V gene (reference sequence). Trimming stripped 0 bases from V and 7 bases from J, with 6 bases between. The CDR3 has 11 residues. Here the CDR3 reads CSARESSTQYF. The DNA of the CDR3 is TGCAGTGCTAGAGAGTCGTCGACCCAGTACTTC.

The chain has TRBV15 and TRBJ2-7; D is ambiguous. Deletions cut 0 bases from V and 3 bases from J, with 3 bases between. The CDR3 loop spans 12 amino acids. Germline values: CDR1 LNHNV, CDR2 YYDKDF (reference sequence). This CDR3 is CATSRDSYEQYF. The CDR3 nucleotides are TGTGCCACCAGCAGAGACAGCTACGAGCAGTACTTC.

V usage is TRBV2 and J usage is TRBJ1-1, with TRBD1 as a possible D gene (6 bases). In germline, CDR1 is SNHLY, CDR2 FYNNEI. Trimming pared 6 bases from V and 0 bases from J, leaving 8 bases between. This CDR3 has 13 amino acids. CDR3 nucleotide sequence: TGTGCCAGCAGAGGGACACTGAACACTGAAGCTTTCTTT. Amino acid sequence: CASRGTLNTEAFF.

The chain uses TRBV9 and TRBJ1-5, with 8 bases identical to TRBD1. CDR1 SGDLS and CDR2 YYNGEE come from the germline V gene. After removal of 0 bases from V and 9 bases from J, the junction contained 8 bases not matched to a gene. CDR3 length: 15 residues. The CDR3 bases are TGTGCCAGCAGCGTAGGGGGGGACAGGCGTTCGCCCCAGCATTTT. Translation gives CASSVGGDRRSPQHF.

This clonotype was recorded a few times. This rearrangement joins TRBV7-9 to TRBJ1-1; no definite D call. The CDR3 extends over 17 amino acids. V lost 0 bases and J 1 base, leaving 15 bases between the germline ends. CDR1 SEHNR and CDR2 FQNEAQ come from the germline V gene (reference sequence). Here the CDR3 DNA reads TGTGCCAGCAGCTTAGCGTTTGAGGGTCCAACGAACACTGAAGCTTTCTTT. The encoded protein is CASSLAFEGPTNTEAFF.

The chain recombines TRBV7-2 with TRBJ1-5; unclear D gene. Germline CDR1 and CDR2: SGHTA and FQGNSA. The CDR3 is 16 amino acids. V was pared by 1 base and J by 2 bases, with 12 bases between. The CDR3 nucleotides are TGTGCCAGCAGCTTAGAGGTAGGGAGAGGCAATCAGCCCCAGCATTTT. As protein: CASSLEVGRGNQPQHF.

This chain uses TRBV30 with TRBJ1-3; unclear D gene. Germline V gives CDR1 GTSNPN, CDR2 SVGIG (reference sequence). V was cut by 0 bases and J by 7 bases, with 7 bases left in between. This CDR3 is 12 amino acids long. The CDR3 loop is CAWSVGENTIYF. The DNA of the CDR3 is TGTGCCTGGAGTGTCGGGGAGAACACCATATATTTT. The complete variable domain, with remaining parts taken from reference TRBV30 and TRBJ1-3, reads SQTIHQWPATLVQPVGSPLSLECTVEGTSNPNLYWYRQAAGRGLQLLFYSVGIGQISSEVPQNLSASRPQDRQFILSSKKLLLSDSGFYLCAWSVGENTIYFGEGSWLTVV.

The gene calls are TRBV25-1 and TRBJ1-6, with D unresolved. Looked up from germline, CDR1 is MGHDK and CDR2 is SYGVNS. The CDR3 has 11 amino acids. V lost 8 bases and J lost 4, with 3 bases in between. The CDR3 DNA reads TGTGCCAGCCTGTATAATTCACCCCTCCACTTT. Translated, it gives CASLYNSPLHF.

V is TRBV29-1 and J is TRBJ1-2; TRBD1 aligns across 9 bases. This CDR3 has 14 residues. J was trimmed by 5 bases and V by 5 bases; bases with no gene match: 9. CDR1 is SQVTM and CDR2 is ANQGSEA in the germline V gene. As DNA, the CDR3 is TGCAGCGTTTCACCGGGACAGGGCCTTTATGGCTACACCTTC. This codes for CSVSPGQGLYGYTF.

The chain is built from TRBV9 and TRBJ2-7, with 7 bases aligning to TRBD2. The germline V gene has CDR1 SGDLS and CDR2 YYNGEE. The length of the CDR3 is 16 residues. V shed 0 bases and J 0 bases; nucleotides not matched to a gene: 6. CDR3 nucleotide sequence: TGTGCCAGCAGCGTAGCCGCTAGCGGAGCCTCCTACGAGCAGTACTTC. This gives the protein CASSVAASGASYEQYF.

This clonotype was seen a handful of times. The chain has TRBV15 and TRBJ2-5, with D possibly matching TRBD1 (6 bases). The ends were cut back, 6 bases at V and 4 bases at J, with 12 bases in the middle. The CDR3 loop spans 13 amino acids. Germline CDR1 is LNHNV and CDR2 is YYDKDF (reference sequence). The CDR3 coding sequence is TGTGCCACCAGTAGTAGCAGGGGAGAGACCCAGTACTTC. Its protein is CATSSSRGETQYF. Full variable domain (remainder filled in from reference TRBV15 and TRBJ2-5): DAMVIQNPRYQVTQFGKPVTLSCSQTLNHNVMYWYQQKSSQAPKLLFHYYDKDFNNEADTPDNFQSRRPNTSFCFLDIRSPGLGDTAMYLCATSSSRGETQYFGPGTRLLVL.

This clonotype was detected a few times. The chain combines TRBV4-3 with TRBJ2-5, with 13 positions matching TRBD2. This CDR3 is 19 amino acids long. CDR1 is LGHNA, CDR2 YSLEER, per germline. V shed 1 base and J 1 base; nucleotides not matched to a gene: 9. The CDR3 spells CASSQGLAGGTRLQETQYF. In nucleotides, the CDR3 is TGCGCCAGCAGCCAAGGACTAGCGGGAGGCACCAGACTCCAAGAGACCCAGTACTTC.

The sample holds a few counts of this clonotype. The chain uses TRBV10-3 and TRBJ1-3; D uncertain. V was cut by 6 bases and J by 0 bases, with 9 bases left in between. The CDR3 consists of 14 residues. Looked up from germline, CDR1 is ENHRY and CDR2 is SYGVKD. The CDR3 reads CAISMVGSGNTIYF. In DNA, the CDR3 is TGTGCCATCAGCATGGTGGGCTCTGGAAACACCATATATTTT.

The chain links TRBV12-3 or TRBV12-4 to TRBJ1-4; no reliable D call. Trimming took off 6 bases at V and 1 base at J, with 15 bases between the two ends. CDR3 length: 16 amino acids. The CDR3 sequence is CASSQGGGITNEKLFF. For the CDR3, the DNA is TGTGCCAGCAGCCAAGGAGGTGGAATAACTAATGAAAAACTGTTTTTT.

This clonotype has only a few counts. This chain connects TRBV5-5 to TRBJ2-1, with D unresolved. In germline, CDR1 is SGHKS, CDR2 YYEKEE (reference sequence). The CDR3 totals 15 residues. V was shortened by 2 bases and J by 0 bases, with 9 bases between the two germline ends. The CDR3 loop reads CASSFAGSSYNEQFF. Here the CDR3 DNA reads TGTGCCAGCAGCTTCGCCGGAAGCTCCTACAATGAGCAGTTCTTC.